This TCR beta chain came from a study of blood T cells in healthy people across ages. Overall study: Template switching picked up about one barcoded beta molecule for each two T cells. General observations from the study: Per million T cells, the diversity of TCR beta decreased roughly linearly as age advanced. Diversity was higher, and naive CD4+ cells more numerous, in long-lived donors than in aged donors.

The CDR3 extends over 14 amino acids. In germline, CDR1 is MGHDK, CDR2 SYGVNS. Trimming removed 6 bases from V and 3 bases from J; junction bases left unmatched: 7. A J-beta primer mix and a sample-barcoded 5' primer were used in a second PCR of about 7 to 12 cycles. A tag from a template-switch adaptor with 12 random nucleotides marked each cDNA molecule. TCRdb reanalysed the 5' RACE reads using MiXCR and keeps one entry per CDR3 protein. Altogether over a million distinct CDR3 sequences are present, about 45% being singletons, with the ten largest covering around 4%. This clonotype turned up a few times. What it binds is not known.

The chain employs TRBV25-1 and TRBJ1-2; 7 nucleotides align to TRBD1. Sequenced: blood. The sequence was obtained from a woman between 18 and 29 years old in good health. The CDR3, as DNA: TGTGCCAGCAGCCTCATTACAGGGGACTATGGCTACACCTTC. Protein product: CASSLITGDYGYTF.